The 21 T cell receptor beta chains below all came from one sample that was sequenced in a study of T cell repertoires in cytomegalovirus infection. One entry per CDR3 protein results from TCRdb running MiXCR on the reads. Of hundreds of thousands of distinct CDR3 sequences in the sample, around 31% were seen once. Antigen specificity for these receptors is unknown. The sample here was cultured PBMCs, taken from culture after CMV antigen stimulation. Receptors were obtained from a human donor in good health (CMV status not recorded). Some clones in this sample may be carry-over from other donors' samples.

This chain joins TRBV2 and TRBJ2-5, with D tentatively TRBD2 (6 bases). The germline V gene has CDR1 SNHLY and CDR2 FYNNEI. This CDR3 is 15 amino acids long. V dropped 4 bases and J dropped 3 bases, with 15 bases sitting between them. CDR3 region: CASSGWGGTKETQYF. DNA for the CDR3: TGTGCCAGCAGTGGCTGGGGCGGGACCAAAGAGACCCAGTACTTC. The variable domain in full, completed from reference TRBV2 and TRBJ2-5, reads EPEVTQTPSHQVTQMGQEVILRCVPISNHLYFYWYRQILGQKVEFLVSFYNNEISEKSEIFDDQFSVERPDGSNFTLKIRSTKLEDSAMYFCASSGWGGTKETQYFGPGTRLLVL.

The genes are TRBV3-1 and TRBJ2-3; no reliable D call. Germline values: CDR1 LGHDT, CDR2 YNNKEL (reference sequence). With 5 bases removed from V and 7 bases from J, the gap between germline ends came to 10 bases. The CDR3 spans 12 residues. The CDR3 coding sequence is TGTGCCAGCAGCTTGCGGACCCATACGCAGTATTTT. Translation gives CASSLRTHTQYF.

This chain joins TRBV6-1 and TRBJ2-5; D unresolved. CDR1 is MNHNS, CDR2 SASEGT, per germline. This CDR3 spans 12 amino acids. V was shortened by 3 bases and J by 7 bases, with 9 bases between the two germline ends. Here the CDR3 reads CASSDPLGTQYF. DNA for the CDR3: TGTGCCAGCAGTGACCCCCTGGGGACCCAGTACTTC.

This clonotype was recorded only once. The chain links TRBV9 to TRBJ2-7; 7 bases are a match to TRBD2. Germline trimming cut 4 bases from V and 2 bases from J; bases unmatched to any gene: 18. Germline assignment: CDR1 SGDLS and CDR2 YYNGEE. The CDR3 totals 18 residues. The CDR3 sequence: CASSIGLRGSGYTYEQYF. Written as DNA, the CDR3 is TGTGCCAGCAGCATCGGACTAAGGGGTAGCGGGTATACCTACGAGCAGTACTTC.

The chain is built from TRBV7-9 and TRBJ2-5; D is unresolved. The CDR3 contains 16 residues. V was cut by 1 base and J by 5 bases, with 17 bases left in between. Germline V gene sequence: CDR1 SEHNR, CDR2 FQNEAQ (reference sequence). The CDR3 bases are TGTGCCAGCAGCTTAGAGGTGGCTGGGCCCAGCGAGACCCAGTACTTC. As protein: CASSLEVAGPSETQYF.

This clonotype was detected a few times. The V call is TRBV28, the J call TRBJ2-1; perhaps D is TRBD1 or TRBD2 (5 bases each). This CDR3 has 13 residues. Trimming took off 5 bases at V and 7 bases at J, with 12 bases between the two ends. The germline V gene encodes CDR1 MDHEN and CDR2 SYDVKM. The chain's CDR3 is CASSAGTGNEQFF. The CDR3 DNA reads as TGTGCCAGCAGTGCCGGGACGGGGAATGAGCAGTTCTTC.

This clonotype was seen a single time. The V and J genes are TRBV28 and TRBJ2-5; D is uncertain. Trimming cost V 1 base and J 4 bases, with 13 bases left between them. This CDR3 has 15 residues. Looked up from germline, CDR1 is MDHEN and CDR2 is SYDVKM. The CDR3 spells CASSLSVGVGETQYF. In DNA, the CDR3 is TGTGCCAGCAGTTTATCTGTAGGAGTCGGAGAGACCCAGTACTTC.

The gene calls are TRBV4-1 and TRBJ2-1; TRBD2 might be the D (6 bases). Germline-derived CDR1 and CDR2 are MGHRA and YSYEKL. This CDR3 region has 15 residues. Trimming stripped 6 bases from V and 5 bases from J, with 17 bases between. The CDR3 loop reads CASSRGTSPHNEQFF. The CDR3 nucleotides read TGCGCCAGCAGTCGCGGAACTAGCCCCCACAATGAGCAGTTCTTC.

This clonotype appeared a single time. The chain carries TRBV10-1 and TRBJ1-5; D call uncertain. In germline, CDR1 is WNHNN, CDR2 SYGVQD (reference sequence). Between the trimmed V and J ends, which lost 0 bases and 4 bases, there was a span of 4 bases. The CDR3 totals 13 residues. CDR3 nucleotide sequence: TGCGCCAGCAGTGAGTCATGGAATCAGCCCCAGCATTTT. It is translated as CASSESWNQPQHF.

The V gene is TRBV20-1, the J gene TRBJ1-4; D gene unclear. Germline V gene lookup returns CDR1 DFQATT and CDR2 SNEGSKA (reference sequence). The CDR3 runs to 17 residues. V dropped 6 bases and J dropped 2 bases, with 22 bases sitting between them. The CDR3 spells CSAPPSGTGITNEKLFF. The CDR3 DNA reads TGCAGTGCCCCCCCCTCAGGAACCGGCATCACTAATGAAAAACTGTTTTTT.

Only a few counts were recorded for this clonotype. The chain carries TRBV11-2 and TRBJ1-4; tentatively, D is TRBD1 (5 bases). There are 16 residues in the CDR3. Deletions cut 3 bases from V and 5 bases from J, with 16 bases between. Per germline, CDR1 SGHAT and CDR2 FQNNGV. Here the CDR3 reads CASSFPPVRGNEKLFF. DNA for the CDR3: TGTGCCAGCAGCTTCCCTCCAGTTAGGGGCAATGAAAAACTGTTTTTT.

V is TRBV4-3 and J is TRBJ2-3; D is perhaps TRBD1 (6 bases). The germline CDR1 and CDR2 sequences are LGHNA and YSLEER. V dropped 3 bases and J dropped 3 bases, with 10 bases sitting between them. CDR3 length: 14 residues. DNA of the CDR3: TGCGCCAGCAGCCAGACGCAGGGGACAGATACGCAGTATTTT. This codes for CASSQTQGTDTQYF.

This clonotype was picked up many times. The CDR3 protein is CASSLSWGGNQPQHF. Written as DNA, the CDR3 is TGTGCCAGCAGCTTAAGTTGGGGGGGCAATCAGCCCCAGCATTTT. This sequence joins TRBV7-2 and TRBJ1-5; D might be TRBD1 (5 bases). Trimming pared 2 bases from V and 2 bases from J, leaving 10 bases between. Germline V lookup: CDR1 SGHTA, CDR2 FQGNSA. CDR3 length equals 15 residues.

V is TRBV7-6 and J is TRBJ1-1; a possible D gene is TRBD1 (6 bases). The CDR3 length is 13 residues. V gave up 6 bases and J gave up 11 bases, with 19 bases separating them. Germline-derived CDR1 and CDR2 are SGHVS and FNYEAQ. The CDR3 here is CASRLDGGPLAFF. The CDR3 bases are TGTGCCAGCAGACTAGACGGGGGGCCTTTGGCTTTCTTT.

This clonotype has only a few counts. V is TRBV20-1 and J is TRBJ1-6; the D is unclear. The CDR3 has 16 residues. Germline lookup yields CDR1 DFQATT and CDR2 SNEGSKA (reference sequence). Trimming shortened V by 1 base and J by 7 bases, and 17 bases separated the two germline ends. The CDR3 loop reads CSARVADGRRNSPLHF. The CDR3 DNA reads TGCAGTGCTAGAGTTGCAGATGGAAGGAGGAATTCACCCCTCCACTTT.

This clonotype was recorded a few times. CDR3: CASSPPRADNYGYTF. DNA for the CDR3: TGCGCCAGCAGCCCCCCACGTGCAGATAACTATGGCTACACCTTC. The chain combines TRBV4-1 with TRBJ1-2; D remains unclear. In germline, CDR1 is MGHRA, CDR2 YSYEKL. There are 15 residues in the CDR3. Deletions cut 4 bases from V and 1 base from J, with 13 bases between.

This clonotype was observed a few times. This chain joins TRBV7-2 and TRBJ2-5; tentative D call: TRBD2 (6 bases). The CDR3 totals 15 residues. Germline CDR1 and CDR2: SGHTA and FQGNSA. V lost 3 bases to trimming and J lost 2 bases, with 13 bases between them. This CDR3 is CASSFAAGLQETQYF. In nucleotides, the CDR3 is TGTGCCAGCAGCTTCGCGGCGGGGCTACAAGAGACCCAGTACTTC. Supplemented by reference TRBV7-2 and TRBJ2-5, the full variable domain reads GAGVSQSPSNKVTEKGKDVELRCDPISGHTALYWYRQSLGQGLEFLIYFQGNSAPDKSGLPSDRFSAERTGGSVSTLTIQRTQQEDSAVYLCASSFAAGLQETQYFGPGTRLLVL.

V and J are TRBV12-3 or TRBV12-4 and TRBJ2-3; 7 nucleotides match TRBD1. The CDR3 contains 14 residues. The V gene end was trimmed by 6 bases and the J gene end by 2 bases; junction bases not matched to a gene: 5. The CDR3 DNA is TGTGCCAGCAGGACAGGGTATACCACAGATACGCAGTATTTT. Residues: CASRTGYTTDTQYF.

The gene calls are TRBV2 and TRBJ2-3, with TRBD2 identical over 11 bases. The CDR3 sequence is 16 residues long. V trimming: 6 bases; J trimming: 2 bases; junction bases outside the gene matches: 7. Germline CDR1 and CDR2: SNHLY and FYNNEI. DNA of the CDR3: TGTGCCAGCAGCCGTAGACTAGCGGGGAACACAGATACGCAGTATTTT. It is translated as CASSRRLAGNTDTQYF.

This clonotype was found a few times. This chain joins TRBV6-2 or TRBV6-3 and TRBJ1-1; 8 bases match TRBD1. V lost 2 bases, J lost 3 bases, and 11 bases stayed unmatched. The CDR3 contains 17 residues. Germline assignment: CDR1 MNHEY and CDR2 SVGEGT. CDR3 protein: CASSYLSRGPKDTEAFF. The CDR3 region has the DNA TGTGCCAGCAGTTACCTCTCCAGGGGGCCGAAGGACACTGAAGCTTTCTTT.

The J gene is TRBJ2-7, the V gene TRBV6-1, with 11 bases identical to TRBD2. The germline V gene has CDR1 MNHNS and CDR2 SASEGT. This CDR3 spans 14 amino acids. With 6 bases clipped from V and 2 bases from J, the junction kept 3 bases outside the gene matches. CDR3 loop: CASRLAGAPYEQYF. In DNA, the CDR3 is TGTGCCAGCAGACTAGCGGGGGCTCCCTACGAGCAGTACTTC.